This TCR beta chain was observed in a study of immune evolution from preneoplasia to lung adenocarcinoma. General observations from the study: Normal lung had the highest top T cell clone frequencies.

In its sample, this clone was seen a few times. The antigen is undetermined. The method was immunoSEQ multiplex PCR; TCRdb's version includes in-frame clones alone and lacks a portion of them. This table holds about 3,600 clones, over 75% found once. This receptor was identified in a person aged 60 to 85 with lung adenocarcinoma. The source material was FFPE adjacent normal lung tissue.

CDR3 amino acids: CAWTQRLGFRTGELFF. CDR3 coding DNA: TGTGCCTGGACACAAAGACTAGGGTTCCGGACCGGGGAGCTGTTTTTT. The rearrangement uses TRBV30 and TRBJ2-2, with D tentatively TRBD2 (6 bases). This CDR3 spans 16 amino acids. Trimming took 4 bases from V and 5 from J, leaving 20 bases between them. Germline CDR1 GTSNPN, CDR2 SVGIG (reference sequence). The variable domain in full, with the rest retrieved from reference TRBV30 and TRBJ2-2, is SQTIHQWPATLVQPVGSPLSLECTVEGTSNPNLYWYRQAAGRGLQLLFYSVGIGQISSEVPQNLSASRPQDRQFILSSKKLLLSDSGFYLCAWTQRLGFRTGELFFGEGSRLTVL.